The subject of this entry is one T cell receptor (beta chain). TCRdb's table, derived via immunoSEQ multiplex PCR, lists solely in-frame clones and lacks some. The table shows some 100,000 clones, with around 90% occurring only once. The data originate from a study of identifying expanded T cells in peripheral blood. This CDR3 has 16 amino acids. Germline CDR1 MNHEY, CDR2 SVGAGI. Trimming took off 4 bases at V and 0 bases at J, with 12 bases between the two ends. This sequence originates from a person aged 18-69 years in good health. The chain employs TRBV6-5 and TRBJ1-4; D is perhaps TRBD1 (5 bases). Sequenced sample: blood. This CDR3 is CASSLRGPATNEKLFF. In DNA, the CDR3 is TGTGCCAGCAGTTTAAGGGGACCTGCAACTAATGAAAAACTGTTTTTT.